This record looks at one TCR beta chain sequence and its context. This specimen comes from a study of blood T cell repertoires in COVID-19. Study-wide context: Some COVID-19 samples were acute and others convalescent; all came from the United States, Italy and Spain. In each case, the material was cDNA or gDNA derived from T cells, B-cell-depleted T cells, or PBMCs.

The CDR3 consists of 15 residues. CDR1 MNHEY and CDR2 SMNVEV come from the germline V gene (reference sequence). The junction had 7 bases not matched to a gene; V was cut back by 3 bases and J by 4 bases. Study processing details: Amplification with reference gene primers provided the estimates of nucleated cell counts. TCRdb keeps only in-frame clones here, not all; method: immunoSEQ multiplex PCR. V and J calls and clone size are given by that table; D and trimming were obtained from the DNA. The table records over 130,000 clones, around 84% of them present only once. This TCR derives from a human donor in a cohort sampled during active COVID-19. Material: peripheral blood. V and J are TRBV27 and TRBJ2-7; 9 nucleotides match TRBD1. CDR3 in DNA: TGTGCCAGCAGTTTTGCGGGACAGGGCTTTTACGAGCAGTACTTC. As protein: CASSFAGQGFYEQYF.